The clone carrying this T cell receptor (beta chain) was detected ten times or more. Its target is not known. This sample stems from a study of T cells in Graves' hyperthyroidism and ophthalmopathy. Study information: Peripheral blood was taken when the disease was first diagnosed, before any treatment began.

Regions amplified from RNA transcripts were the TCR beta CDR3 regions. When the TCR CDR3 underwent first-round RT-PCR, the HTBI primer set was used. TCRdb re-called the multiplex PCR reads with MiXCR, one entry per CDR3 protein. The table shows around 760,000 distinct CDR3 sequences, with 30% to 40% occurring only once. In germline, CDR1 is SQVTM, CDR2 ANQGSEA. This CDR3 has 14 residues. General study results and limits: Classification by a 13 V-J model distinguished ophthalmopathy from stable hyperthyroidism. Ophthalmopathy got predicted by the model a median roughly six months before its onset. Also found in blood were most expanded thyroid clonotypes above 0.001.

V is TRBV29-1 and J is TRBJ1-1; D possibly corresponds to TRBD1 (6 bases). The specimen was blood. This receptor was obtained from a woman in her thirties or forties with Graves' hyperthyroidism. CDR3 coding DNA: TGCATCCCTGGGGGCACAGGGCCGATGGCTGAAGCTTTCTTT. The encoded protein is CIPGGTGPMAEAFF.